The clone carrying this TCR beta chain was observed a handful of times. No antigen is known for it. The source of the sample is a study of identical twins. Addition of a universal primer site occurred through template switching, and cDNA carried unique molecular identifiers. A single record per CDR3 protein comes from TCRdb applying MiXCR to the 5' RACE reads. The table has fewer than 250,000 distinct CDR3 sequences, around 10% seen once. Study-level points and caveats: For zero-insertion analyses, partial confounding could come from invariant MAIT and iNKT cells. Weaker excess twin sharing was observed in beta out-of-frame sequences. Among monozygotic twins, out-of-frame TCR alpha sharing exceeded what models predicted.

The TCR comes from a woman between 18 and 30 years old in good health. The specimen sequenced was memory (CD45RO+) T cells sorted from blood.

This CDR3 reads CASSFTGGRRNEQFF. CDR3 bases: TGCGCCAGCAGCTTTACGGGAGGGCGTCGGAATGAGCAGTTCTTC. The chain joins TRBV5-1 to TRBJ2-1, with 8 bases identical to TRBD2. Germline assignment: CDR1 SGHRS and CDR2 YFSETQ. The CDR3 length is 15 residues. With V trimmed by 2 bases and J by 7 bases, 8 bases remained unmatched.